The 21 T cell receptor beta chains listed next were all sequenced from one sample in a study of cytomegalovirus exposure and HLA in healthy donors. Primers for the PCR totalled 60 Vbeta and 13 Jbeta. Here immunoSEQ multiplex PCR was the method, and the copy in TCRdb shows in-frame clones only, minus some. The sample gives 90,000 to 110,000 clones, around four fifths of which show up once; around 1.3% is in the top ten. Sequenced material: PBMCs. All receptors come from a man younger than 40 in good health and CMV-seronegative.

The CDR3: CASSPTGTSAEQYF. The DNA for the CDR3 is TGCGCCAGCAGCCCGACCGGGACTAGCGCCGAGCAGTACTTC. The V and J genes are TRBV5-1 and TRBJ2-5; 10 nucleotides line up with TRBD2. The J call is uncertain, as TRBJ2-7 better fits the DNA end. Germline values: CDR1 SGHRS, CDR2 YFSETQ. The CDR3 loop spans 14 amino acids.

This sequence joins TRBV5-1 and TRBJ2-1, with TRBD2 matching over 11 bases. The CDR3 runs to 16 residues. Germline V gene lookup returns CDR1 SGHRS and CDR2 YFSETQ. Germline trimming cut 0 bases from V and 4 bases from J; bases unmatched to any gene: 3. In nucleotides, the CDR3 is TGCGCCAGCAGCTTGGGGGGACTAGCGGTATACAATGAGCAGTTCTTC. Its translation: CASSLGGLAVYNEQFF. The full variable domain, in which reference TRBV5-1 and TRBJ2-1 provide the parts outside the CDR3, is KAGVTQTPRYLIKTRGQQVTLSCSPISGHRSVSWYQQTPGQGLQFLFEYFSETQRNKGNFPGRFSGRQFSNSRSEMNVSTLELGDSALYLCASSLGGLAVYNEQFFGPGTRLTVL.

The chain is built from TRBV10-1 and TRBJ1-6; 11 bases map to TRBD1. V lost 0 bases and J lost 8; bases outside the gene matches: 3. The CDR3 is 16 amino acids. In germline, CDR1 is WNHNN, CDR2 SYGVQD (reference sequence). The CDR3 bases are TGCGCCAGCAGTGAGTCGGGGACAGGGGGACATTCACCCCTCCACTTT. Translating gives CASSESGTGGHSPLHF.

The sample holds one count of this clone. The chain uses TRBV5-1 and TRBJ2-1; 8 nucleotides align to TRBD2. The CDR3 runs 17 residues. The V gene's germline CDR1 is SGHRS and CDR2 YFSETQ. After removal of 4 bases from V and 10 bases from J, the junction contained 19 bases not matched to a gene. CDR3 protein: CASSPLTSVDRIGEQFF. CDR3 nucleotide sequence: TGCGCCAGCAGCCCCTTGACTAGCGTAGATAGGATTGGCGAGCAGTTCTTC. Using reference TRBV5-1 and TRBJ2-1 for the parts outside the CDR3, the full variable domain is KAGVTQTPRYLIKTRGQQVTLSCSPISGHRSVSWYQQTPGQGLQFLFEYFSETQRNKGNFPGRFSGRQFSNSRSEMNVSTLELGDSALYLCASSPLTSVDRIGEQFFGPGTRLTVL.

V and J are TRBV7-6 and TRBJ2-2; 9 positions agree with TRBD1. This CDR3 spans 14 amino acids. V was pared by 6 bases and J by 7 bases, with 6 bases of the junction left unmatched. The V gene's germline CDR1 is SGHVS and CDR2 FNYEAQ. CDR3: CASRPQGAFGELFF. DNA of the CDR3: TGTGCCAGCAGACCACAGGGGGCGTTCGGGGAGCTGTTTTTT.

V usage is TRBV5-1 and J usage is TRBJ2-1, with 7 nucleotides matching TRBD2. Unmatched junction bases numbered 10, after V lost 5 bases and J lost 2 bases. This CDR3 is 16 amino acids long. CDR1 and CDR2 (germline): SGHRS, YFSETQ. CDR3 amino acids: CASRDMGGATYNEQFF. The CDR3 region has the DNA TGCGCCAGCAGGGATATGGGAGGGGCAACCTACAATGAGCAGTTCTTC.

This sequence joins TRBV30 and TRBJ1-2, with 9 bases identical to TRBD1. The length of the CDR3 is 13 residues. Germline V CDR1 and CDR2: GTSNPN, SVGIG (reference sequence). J was trimmed by 8 bases and V by 2 bases; bases with no gene match: 6. Here the CDR3 reads CAWSHGTGRGYTF. Written as DNA, the CDR3 is TGTGCCTGGAGTCATGGGACAGGGCGCGGCTACACCTTC.

The sample holds a few counts of this clone. The chain carries TRBV15 and TRBJ1-5, with no clear D. V lost 0 bases and J lost 5, with 2 bases in between. Germline CDR1 reads LNHNV; CDR2 reads YYDKDF (reference sequence). There are 12 residues in the CDR3. The CDR3 protein is CATSRDDQPQHF. CDR3 bases: TGTGCCACCAGCAGAGACGATCAGCCCCAGCATTTT.

The chain recombines TRBV7-6 with TRBJ2-7; 10 bases agree with TRBD1. Germline lookup yields CDR1 SGHVS and CDR2 FNYEAQ. V shed 6 bases, J shed 3 bases, and the junction held 8 bases outside the gene matches. The CDR3 runs 15 residues. The CDR3 DNA is TGTGCCAGCAGTTCGGGACAGGGGTTACTCTACGAGCAGTACTTC. Translating it yields CASSSGQGLLYEQYF.

The chain employs TRBV29-1 and TRBJ2-1; D is perhaps TRBD1 (5 bases). V was clipped by 5 bases and J by 8 bases, with 19 bases between them. Looked up from germline, CDR1 is SQVTM and CDR2 is ANQGSEA. The CDR3 length is 14 residues. This CDR3 reads CSVFLQGALHEQFF. The DNA of the CDR3 is TGCAGCGTTTTTCTCCAGGGCGCTCTCCATGAGCAGTTCTTC.

The chain recombines TRBV19 with TRBJ2-7, with 8 bases that match TRBD1. Germline CDR1 is LNHDA and CDR2 is SQIVND (reference sequence). V dropped 6 bases and J dropped 2; count of bases not matched to a gene: 6. The CDR3 runs to 14 residues. CDR3 protein: CASSTGTGPYEQYF. In DNA form, the CDR3 reads TGTGCCAGTAGCACCGGGACAGGTCCCTACGAGCAGTACTTC.

The chain carries TRBV29-1 and TRBJ2-1, with 10 bases lining up with TRBD2. The V segment lost 6 bases and the J segment 1 base; nucleotides outside the gene matches: 9. The length of the CDR3 is 16 residues. The germline V gene encodes CDR1 SQVTM and CDR2 ANQGSEA. CDR3 protein: CSVEEREGGSYNEQFF. CDR3 nucleotides: TGCAGCGTCGAGGAGCGGGAGGGTGGGTCCTACAATGAGCAGTTCTTC.

The genes are TRBV7-9 and TRBJ2-2; a possible D gene is TRBD2 (5 bases). The germline V and J ends were trimmed by 4 bases and 8 bases, with 26 bases remaining between them. The germline CDR1 and CDR2 sequences are SEHNR and FQNEAQ (reference sequence). The CDR3 spans 18 residues. This chain's CDR3 is CASSSSAPTKRNEGELFF. For the CDR3, the DNA is TGTGCCAGCAGCTCGTCCGCCCCGACTAAGCGCAATGAGGGGGAGCTGTTTTTT. Combining the CDR3 with reference TRBV7-9 and TRBJ2-2 gives the whole variable domain DTGVSQNPRHKITKRGQNVTFRCDPISEHNRLYWYRQTLGQGPEFLTYFQNEAQLEKSRLLSDRFSAERPKGSFSTLEIQRTEQGDSAMYLCASSSSAPTKRNEGELFFGEGSRLTVL.

This clone appeared a few times. The rearrangement joins TRBV10-3 to TRBJ1-1; 9 bases align to TRBD1. The germline gives CDR1 ENHRY, CDR2 SYGVKD. The CDR3 contains 17 residues. J was trimmed by 5 bases and V by 6 bases; bases with no gene match: 16. Here the CDR3 reads CAISPLKQGARDTEAFF. CDR3 sequence (DNA): TGTGCCATCAGCCCTCTTAAACAGGGGGCAAGAGATACTGAAGCTTTCTTT.

V is TRBV9 and J is TRBJ2-5; TRBD2 agrees at 9 bases. Losses at the gene ends were 2 bases for V and 2 bases for J; bases not matched to a gene: 10. The CDR3 spans 17 residues. CDR1 is SGDLS, CDR2 YYNGEE, per germline. In nucleotides, the CDR3 is TGTGCCAGCAGCGTCGCAGTTAGAGCGGGGGGACAAGAGACCCAGTACTTC. Amino acid sequence: CASSVAVRAGGQETQYF.

This rearrangement joins TRBV7-9 to TRBJ2-3, with D maybe TRBD1 (6 bases). Per germline, CDR1 SEHNR and CDR2 FQNEAQ (reference sequence). The length of the CDR3 is 13 residues. V lost 5 bases and J 5 bases, leaving 11 bases between the germline ends. CDR3 DNA sequence: TGTGCCAGCAGCCAGGGGAGTAGAGATACGCAGTATTTT. Amino acid sequence: CASSQGSRDTQYF.

The gene calls are TRBV6-5 and TRBJ1-2, with a possible D match to TRBD1 (6 bases). This CDR3 region has 15 residues. Germline V gene data show CDR1 as MNHEY and CDR2 as SVGAGI. V shed 6 bases and J shed 4 bases, with 18 bases lying between them. CDR3 residues: CASRITGLDTYGYTF. The CDR3, as DNA: TGTGCCAGCAGAATAACAGGGTTGGATACCTATGGCTACACCTTC.

This chain connects TRBV19 to TRBJ1-2; a weak D match, TRBD1 (6 bases). CDR1 LNHDA and CDR2 SQIVND come from the germline V gene (reference sequence). This CDR3 comprises 12 residues. V lost 4 bases and J 7 bases, leaving 10 bases between the germline ends. CDR3 nucleotides: TGTGCCAGTAGTACAGGGGTCGGTGGCTACACCTTC. Amino acid sequence: CASSTGVGGYTF. Variable domain in full (rest from reference TRBV19 and TRBJ1-2): DGGITQSPKYLFRKEGQNVTLSCEQNLNHDAMYWYRQDPGQGLRLIYYSQIVNDFQKGDIAEGYSVSREKKESFPLTVTSAQKNPTAFYLCASSTGVGGYTFGSGTRLTVV.

CDR3 DNA: TGCGCCAGCAGCTTGGACAGGGGGCAGAGTGGCTACACCTTC. Protein product: CASSLDRGQSGYTF. The chain uses TRBV5-1 and TRBJ1-2; 9 nucleotides line up with TRBD1. CDR1 and CDR2 from the germline V gene are SGHRS and YFSETQ. CDR3 size: 14 residues. The junction had 4 bases not matched to a gene; V was cut back by 0 bases and J by 7 bases.

This clone has only a few counts. The J gene is TRBJ1-4, the V gene TRBV9; the match to TRBD1 covers 7 bases. Trimming cost V 1 base and J 0 bases; bases outside gene matches: 0. In germline, CDR1 is SGDLS, CDR2 YYNGEE. CDR3 length equals 15 residues. The CDR3 loop is CASSVQGATNEKLFF. In DNA form, the CDR3 reads TGTGCCAGCAGCGTACAGGGGGCAACTAATGAAAAACTGTTTTTT.

The rearrangement uses TRBV4-1 and TRBJ1-2, with D maybe TRBD1 (6 bases). The CDR3 loop spans 16 amino acids. Per germline, CDR1 MGHRA and CDR2 YSYEKL. The V gene lost 0 bases and the J gene lost 8 bases, with 19 bases spanning the gap. DNA of the CDR3: TGCGCCAGCAGCCAAGACTCCAACAGGGTCCCTGGGGGCTACACCTTC. This gives the protein CASSQDSNRVPGGYTF.